Below are 23 T cell receptor beta chains sequenced from a single sample in a study of early T cells in non-severe SARS-CoV-2 infection. In TCRdb, the 5' RACE reads were re-called with MiXCR into one record per CDR3 protein. The profile shows tens of thousands of distinct CDR3 sequences, approximately 9.9% of them singletons. The sequenced sample was whole blood. These receptors all come from an adult who was a healthcare worker with PCR-confirmed SARS-CoV-2 infection or an uninfected control (not recorded which).

This clonotype has ten or more counts. CDR3 loop: CASSYRVSHAEAFF. The CDR3 nucleotides read TGTGCCAGCAGTTACCGAGTATCACACGCTGAAGCTTTCTTT. This chain uses TRBV6-6 with TRBJ1-1; unclear D gene. There are 14 residues in the CDR3. V lost 2 bases and J 6 bases, leaving 13 bases between the germline ends. From germline, CDR1 is MNHNY and CDR2 SVGAGI (reference sequence).

This clonotype has just a few counts. The genes are TRBV3-1 and TRBJ2-1; tentative D call: TRBD2 (5 bases). The CDR3 spans 14 residues. The ends were cut back, 2 bases at V and 4 bases at J, with 9 bases in the middle. Germline CDR1 LGHDT, CDR2 YNNKEL (reference sequence). In DNA, the CDR3 is TGTGCCAGCAGCCAATCCCGGACTTACAATGAGCAGTTCTTC. Encoded protein: CASSQSRTYNEQFF.

This clonotype was picked up a small number of times. J is TRBJ2-3 and V is TRBV7-9; D is unresolved. The V gene lost 3 bases and the J gene lost 0 bases, with 10 bases spanning the gap. This CDR3 is built from 15 residues. In germline, CDR1 is SEHNR, CDR2 FQNEAQ (reference sequence). CDR3 sequence: CASSFWGTSTDTQYF. Written as DNA, the CDR3 is TGTGCCAGCAGCTTTTGGGGAACTAGCACAGATACGCAGTATTTT.

The chain uses TRBV2 and TRBJ2-1, with D possibly matching TRBD2 (5 bases). The CDR3 loop spans 12 amino acids. In germline, CDR1 is SNHLY, CDR2 FYNNEI. Trimming removed 8 bases at V and 4 bases at J, with 9 bases between. The CDR3, as DNA: TGTGCCAGCGGACGGGGTTACAATGAGCAGTTCTTC. Amino acids: CASGRGYNEQFF.

This clonotype was counted a few times. CDR3 nucleotides: TGCAGTGCTCGAACCGGGACAGGTTCACCCCTCCACTTT. Translated: CSARTGTGSPLHF. V is TRBV20-1 and J is TRBJ1-6; the match to TRBD1 covers 8 bases. V dropped 5 bases and J dropped 9; count of bases not matched to a gene: 6. The germline gives CDR1 DFQATT, CDR2 SNEGSKA (reference sequence). This CDR3 spans 13 amino acids.

This chain links TRBV5-4 with TRBJ2-7; 15 nucleotides match TRBD2. Germline V gene data show CDR1 as SGHNT and CDR2 as YYREEE (reference sequence). CDR3 length equals 13 residues. V trimming: 7 bases; J trimming: 7 bases; junction bases outside the gene matches: 3. CDR3 protein: CASGLAGGLEQYF. The CDR3 DNA reads as TGTGCCAGCGGACTAGCGGGGGGGCTAGAGCAGTACTTC. Using reference TRBV5-4 and TRBJ2-7 for the parts outside the CDR3, the full variable domain is ETGVTQSPTHLIKTRGQQVTLRCSSQSGHNTVSWYQQALGQGPQFIFQYYREEENGRGNFPPRFSGLQFPNYSSELNVNALELDDSALYLCASGLAGGLEQYFGPGTRLTVT.

This clonotype was seen repeatedly, ten times or more. V is TRBV5-8 and J is TRBJ1-3; no firm D call. Germline loops: CDR1 SGHTS, CDR2 YDEGEE. V was trimmed by 0 bases and J by 6 bases, leaving 7 bases between them. The CDR3 extends over 13 amino acids. In nucleotides, the CDR3 is TGTGCCAGCAGCTTGGGAGGAGTAAACACCATATATTTT. It specifies CASSLGGVNTIYF.

This clonotype was counted ten times or more. The chain links TRBV9 to TRBJ1-2; TRBD1 is a possible D gene (5 bases). This CDR3 comprises 18 residues. V was cut by 5 bases and J by 6 bases, with 29 bases left in between. Germline CDR1 reads SGDLS; CDR2 reads YYNGEE. CDR3 in DNA: TGTGCCAGCAGTGCAAATGTAAACCGGGGCCTTAAGGATCATGGCTACACCTTC. This gives the protein CASSANVNRGLKDHGYTF.

This clonotype has a handful of counts. The chain carries TRBV3-1 and TRBJ1-5; a possible D gene is TRBD1 (5 bases). Trimming took off 1 base at V and 3 bases at J, with 10 bases between the two ends. The CDR3 spans 15 residues. The germline V gene encodes CDR1 LGHDT and CDR2 YNNKEL (reference sequence). The CDR3 loop is CASSQAAGLNQPQHF. CDR3 bases: TGTGCCAGCAGCCAAGCCGCAGGGCTCAATCAGCCCCAGCATTTT.

There are a few counts of this clonotype. This chain links TRBV11-2 with TRBJ2-1; D is unresolved. The CDR3 sequence is 11 residues long. Germline V gene lookup returns CDR1 SGHAT and CDR2 FQNNGV. V lost 1 base, J lost 8 bases, and 3 bases lay in between. CDR3 nucleotides: TGTGCCAGCAGCTTAGGGCATGAGCAGTTCTTC. Protein product: CASSLGHEQFF.

This clonotype was picked up a small number of times. The CDR3, as DNA: TGCGCCAGCAGCCCGTGGACAGCAACTAATGAAAAACTGTTTTTT. Residues: CASSPWTATNEKLFF. V and J are TRBV5-1 and TRBJ1-4; TRBD1 might be the D (6 bases). Germline CDR1 and CDR2: SGHRS and YFSETQ. V lost 4 bases and J 0 bases, leaving 10 bases between the germline ends. This CDR3 spans 15 amino acids. Based on the CDR3 plus reference TRBV5-1 and TRBJ1-4, the full variable domain is KAGVTQTPRYLIKTRGQQVTLSCSPISGHRSVSWYQQTPGQGLQFLFEYFSETQRNKGNFPGRFSGRQFSNSRSEMNVSTLELGDSALYLCASSPWTATNEKLFFGSGTQLSVL.

The chain combines TRBV7-3 with TRBJ2-3; D remains unclear. The CDR3 is made up of 13 amino acids. Deletions cut 5 bases from V and 5 bases from J, with 11 bases between. CDR1 is SGHTA, CDR2 FQGTGA, per germline. The DNA of the CDR3 is TGTGCCAGCAGCCCCGTGGCCTTAGATACGCAGTATTTT. Translating gives CASSPVALDTQYF.

This clonotype was seen ten or more times. V gene TRBV6-6 combines with J gene TRBJ1-1, with TRBD1 identical over 7 bases. CDR3 length: 13 amino acids. The trim removed 6 bases at V and 0 bases at J, leaving 1 base unmatched. Germline values: CDR1 MNHNY, CDR2 SVGAGI (reference sequence). This CDR3 is CASRQGLNTEAFF. CDR3 bases: TGTGCCAGCAGACAGGGGCTGAACACTGAAGCTTTCTTT.

The chain joins TRBV20-1 to TRBJ1-4; a weak D match, TRBD1 (6 bases). Germline V gene lookup returns CDR1 DFQATT and CDR2 SNEGSKA (reference sequence). The CDR3 has 13 residues. V was pared by 4 bases and J by 11 bases, with 17 bases between. CDR3 DNA sequence: TGCAGTGCTACCAACAGGGACGGCCGGAAACTGTTTTTT. Translated, it gives CSATNRDGRKLFF.

This clonotype was counted between two and nine times. The chain recombines TRBV18 with TRBJ2-5; unclear D gene. V was clipped by 2 bases and J by 2 bases, with 6 bases between them. The CDR3 is 13 residues long. CDR1 KGHSH and CDR2 LQKENI come from the germline V gene. The CDR3 DNA sequence: TGTGCCAGCTCACCAGGGTCTCAAGAGACCCAGTACTTC. This sequence encodes CASSPGSQETQYF.

This clonotype occurred many times. The rearrangement joins TRBV12-3 or TRBV12-4 to TRBJ1-2; the D is unclear. V shed 3 bases and J shed 0 bases, with 8 bases lying between them. The CDR3 runs 14 residues. CDR3 in amino acids: CASSLPGANYGYTF. The CDR3 DNA is TGTGCCAGCAGTTTGCCCGGGGCTAACTATGGCTACACCTTC.

This clonotype was seen repeatedly, ten times or more. The V and J genes are TRBV10-3 and TRBJ1-5; D not resolved. Germline CDR1 is ENHRY and CDR2 is SYGVKD. The CDR3 has 13 amino acids. The V end was cut by 3 bases, the J end by 1 base, with 4 bases between. The CDR3 region is CAISEQSNQPQHF. The CDR3 DNA reads TGTGCCATCAGTGAACAGAGCAATCAGCCCCAGCATTTT.

This clonotype came up a few times. V is TRBV24-1 and J is TRBJ2-1, with 7 bases lining up with TRBD2. The CDR3 is 14 amino acids. CDR1 is KGHDR and CDR2 is SFDVKD in the germline V gene. Losses at the gene ends were 6 bases for V and 7 bases for J; bases not matched to a gene: 8. The CDR3 bases are TGTGCCACCAGTTCGACTAGCCGCGATAATGAGCAGTTCTTC. This codes for CATSSTSRDNEQFF.

This clonotype was detected ten times or more. The V call is TRBV7-9, the J call TRBJ2-2; 8 nucleotides align to TRBD1. Looked up from germline, CDR1 is SEHNR and CDR2 is FQNEAQ (reference sequence). CDR3 length: 17 residues. With 5 bases clipped from V and 0 bases from J, the junction kept 8 bases outside the gene matches. CDR3 bases: TGTGCCAGCAGCCCCTTTGCAGGGGGCCCGAACACCGGGGAGCTGTTTTTT. Translating it yields CASSPFAGGPNTGELFF. The full variable domain, completed using reference TRBV7-9 and TRBJ2-2, is DTGVSQNPRHKITKRGQNVTFRCDPISEHNRLYWYRQTLGQGPEFLTYFQNEAQLEKSRLLSDRFSAERPKGSFSTLEIQRTEQGDSAMYLCASSPFAGGPNTGELFFGEGSRLTVL.

This clonotype was seen only a few times. The chain uses TRBV7-9 and TRBJ2-3; D gene uncertain. There are 12 residues in the CDR3. V lost 6 bases to trimming and J lost 6 bases, with 10 bases between them. From germline, CDR1 is SEHNR and CDR2 FQNEAQ (reference sequence). The CDR3 nucleotides are TGTGCCAGCAGGGGTAGGGCTGATACGCAGTATTTT. Amino acids: CASRGRADTQYF.

This clonotype came up a few times. As DNA, the CDR3 is TGCAGTGCCTCCCGGAGGGTCGGTGAAAAACTGTTTTTT. Translated, it gives CSASRRVGEKLFF. The V gene is TRBV20-1, the J gene TRBJ1-4; D ambiguous. Trimming removed 6 bases from V and 7 bases from J, with 15 bases in between. The CDR3 loop spans 13 amino acids. Germline CDR1 reads DFQATT; CDR2 reads SNEGSKA (reference sequence).

The sample holds many counts of this clonotype. The chain carries TRBV5-5 and TRBJ2-3; D uncertain. The CDR3 contains 11 residues. V was pared by 2 bases and J by 5 bases, with 3 bases between. CDR1 and CDR2 (germline): SGHKS, YYEKEE (reference sequence). The CDR3 DNA reads TGTGCCAGCAGCTTACAAGATACGCAGTATTTT. Amino acid sequence: CASSLQDTQYF.

Only a few counts were recorded for this clonotype. V and J are TRBV4-1 and TRBJ2-2; 7 bases match TRBD1. Germline V CDR1 and CDR2: MGHRA, YSYEKL. With 4 bases clipped from V and 5 bases from J, the junction kept 13 bases outside the gene matches. The CDR3 extends over 17 amino acids. The CDR3 DNA follows: TGCGCCAGCAGCCCCCGATCGACAGGGAGTTATACCGGGGAGCTGTTTTTT. Its translation: CASSPRSTGSYTGELFF.